Presented here are 18 T cell receptor beta chains from one specimen sequenced in a study of control samples from healthy donors and cancer patients. The assay was immunoSEQ multiplex PCR, and TCRdb's table has in-frame clones only and misses some. The sample yields around 190,000 clones, nearly 90% seen once. The sequencing input was blood. These receptors originate from a woman in her 50s in good health.

The rearrangement joins TRBV7-6 to TRBJ1-1; 9 bases align to TRBD1. Germline V gives CDR1 SGHVS, CDR2 FNYEAQ. V was clipped by 1 base and J by 11 bases; unmatched bases: 20. The CDR3 totals 18 residues. The CDR3 loop is CASSLGITGGSQLSRAFF. The CDR3 DNA is TGTGCCAGCAGCTTAGGAATTACAGGGGGCAGTCAATTGTCTAGGGCTTTCTTT.

V usage is TRBV6-4 and J usage is TRBJ1-1; D is uncertain. Germline CDR1 is MRHNA and CDR2 is SNTAGT. The CDR3 loop spans 13 amino acids. Trimming removed 4 bases from V and 4 bases from J, with 10 bases in between. CDR3 sequence reads: CASSVAEGTEAFF. DNA of the CDR3: TGTGCCAGCAGTGTTGCAGAAGGCACTGAAGCTTTCTTT.

The chain has TRBV10-3 and TRBJ1-4; TRBD1 agrees at 10 bases. This CDR3 is built from 17 residues. Trimming took 2 bases from V and 8 from J; bases not matched to a gene: 11. CDR1 and CDR2 from the germline V gene are ENHRY and SYGVKD. CDR3 bases: TGTGCCATCAGTGAGCGCCGGTCGGACAGGGGGGGGGAAAAACTGTTTTTT. It yields the protein CAISERRSDRGGEKLFF.

This clone has just one count. V and J are TRBV20-1 and TRBJ2-1; D gene unclear. Trimming stripped 0 bases from V and 9 bases from J, with 6 bases between. This CDR3 is 11 amino acids long. From germline, CDR1 is DFQATT and CDR2 SNEGSKA (reference sequence). The CDR3 loop is CSARDAGEQFF. Here the CDR3 DNA reads TGCAGTGCTAGAGACGCCGGTGAGCAGTTCTTC.

The rearrangement links TRBV6-6 to TRBJ2-1, with D possibly being TRBD1 (5 bases). The germline V and J ends were trimmed by 6 bases and 8 bases, with 11 bases remaining between them. The germline V gene encodes CDR1 MNHNY and CDR2 SVGAGI (reference sequence). CDR3 length equals 12 residues. The CDR3 region has the DNA TGTGCCAGCAGGACCAGGGTGGATGAGCAGTTCTTC. Translated, it gives CASRTRVDEQFF.

This clone was recorded once. The chain couples TRBV7-3 to TRBJ2-3, with 10 nucleotides matching TRBD1. The CDR3 length is 17 residues. The junction had 10 bases not matched to a gene; V was cut back by 3 bases and J by 4 bases. Germline CDR1 reads SGHTA; CDR2 reads FQGTGA. The CDR3 DNA follows: TGTGCCAGCAGCTTTTCCCGGACAGGGGGATTCTCAGATACGCAGTATTTT. The encoded protein is CASSFSRTGGFSDTQYF.

The rearrangement joins TRBV28 to TRBJ1-2; TRBD1 agrees at 11 bases. V was clipped by 6 bases and J by 5 bases; unmatched bases: 2. The CDR3 has 13 residues. Germline loops: CDR1 MDHEN, CDR2 SYDVKM. CDR3 in DNA: TGTGCCAGCAGCAGGGACAGGGGGTATGGCTACACCTTC. As protein: CASSRDRGYGYTF.

The chain links TRBV6-2 or TRBV6-3 to TRBJ2-7; D not certain. Germline CDR1 is MNHEY and CDR2 is SVGEGT. Trimming left V 5 bases short and J 3 bases short, with 5 bases between. The CDR3 runs 11 residues. The DNA of the CDR3 is TGTGCCAGCAGTCAGAACTACGAGCAGTACTTC. This codes for CASSQNYEQYF.

The rearrangement uses TRBV6-5 and TRBJ1-2, with D uncertain. The CDR3 sequence is 14 residues long. Germline V gene data show CDR1 as MNHEY and CDR2 as SVGAGI. V was cut by 4 bases and J by 3 bases, with 12 bases left in between. CDR3 bases: TGTGCCAGCAGTTTGGGAGGGTACGACTATGGCTACACCTTC. It codes for CASSLGGYDYGYTF.

This rearrangement joins TRBV28 to TRBJ1-6; 12 nucleotides align to TRBD1. Germline loops: CDR1 MDHEN, CDR2 SYDVKM. This CDR3 spans 19 amino acids. Trimming cost V 5 bases and J 7 bases; bases outside gene matches: 15. In DNA form, the CDR3 reads TGTGCCAGCAGTCTCGCGGGACAGGGGGCACTGCTGAAAAATTCACCCCTCCACTTT. Protein sequence: CASSLAGQGALLKNSPLHF.

This clone appeared a single time. This sequence joins TRBV18 and TRBJ1-2, with D perhaps TRBD1 (6 bases). Trimming left V 3 bases short and J 5 bases short, with 16 bases between. This CDR3 spans 15 amino acids. The germline CDR1 and CDR2 sequences are KGHSH and LQKENI. CDR3 nucleotides: TGTGCCAGCTCACCGCCCCCGGGGGCCAAATATGGCTACACCTTC. Encoded protein: CASSPPPGAKYGYTF.

The rearrangement uses TRBV11-2 and TRBJ1-1, with D unresolved. This CDR3 has 15 amino acids. CDR1 is SGHAT, CDR2 FQNNGV, per germline. The V end was cut by 5 bases, the J end by 4 bases, with 17 bases between. For the CDR3, the DNA is TGTGCCAGCAGCCCATACGCTGGAGGACGCACTGAAGCTTTCTTT. It translates to CASSPYAGGRTEAFF.

This chain joins TRBV5-1 and TRBJ1-1; no clear D. The CDR3 runs to 14 residues. Germline V gene lookup returns CDR1 SGHRS and CDR2 YFSETQ. V was shortened by 0 bases and J by 1 base, with 7 bases between the two germline ends. CDR3: CASSLGRWNTEAFF. DNA for the CDR3: TGCGCCAGCAGCTTGGGCAGGTGGAACACTGAAGCTTTCTTT.

This chain joins TRBV29-1 and TRBJ2-1; TRBD1 matches 7 bases. V lost 6 bases and J lost 7; bases outside the gene matches: 15. Germline V lookup: CDR1 SQVTM, CDR2 ANQGSEA. The CDR3 sequence is 15 residues long. The CDR3 loop reads CSVEKTEGAMNEQFF. DNA of the CDR3: TGCAGCGTCGAAAAGACCGAGGGGGCCATGAATGAGCAGTTCTTC.

This CDR3 reads CASRGRQDQPQHF. CDR3 DNA: TGTGCCAGCAGGGGTAGACAAGACCAGCCCCAGCATTTT. The chain recombines TRBV2 with TRBJ1-5, with no clear D. V lost 6 bases to trimming and J lost 7 bases, with 13 bases between them. CDR1 and CDR2 (germline): SNHLY, FYNNEI. The CDR3 is made up of 13 amino acids. The whole variable domain, filled in from reference TRBV2 and TRBJ1-5, reads EPEVTQTPSHQVTQMGQEVILRCVPISNHLYFYWYRQILGQKVEFLVSFYNNEISEKSEIFDDQFSVERPDGSNFTLKIRSTKLEDSAMYFCASRGRQDQPQHFGDGTRLSIL.

The V and J genes are TRBV6-5 and TRBJ2-1, with 11 bases fitting TRBD2. V gave up 5 bases and J gave up 7 bases; unmatched junction bases: 7. The CDR3 is 15 amino acids. Germline V gene sequence: CDR1 MNHEY, CDR2 SVGAGI. The CDR3 spells CASSRSGRAGNEQFF. CDR3 DNA: TGTGCCAGCAGTCGTAGCGGGAGGGCAGGTAATGAGCAGTTCTTC.

J is TRBJ2-3 and V is TRBV29-1; 11 nucleotides agree with TRBD2. Germline CDR1 and CDR2: SQVTM and ANQGSEA. J was trimmed by 1 base and V by 4 bases; bases with no gene match: 4. This CDR3 region has 15 residues. CDR3 protein: CSVGLAGGGTDTQYF. The CDR3 nucleotides are TGCAGCGTTGGATTAGCGGGAGGGGGCACAGATACGCAGTATTTT.

The genes are TRBV5-1 and TRBJ2-2; D remains ambiguous. CDR3 length equals 15 residues. The V end lost 8 bases, the J end lost 0 bases, and 14 bases lay between the germline ends. The germline V gene encodes CDR1 SGHRS and CDR2 YFSETQ. In DNA form, the CDR3 reads TGCGCCAGTTCGGTCGACCCCGCGAACACCGGGGAGCTGTTTTTT. It codes for CASSVDPANTGELFF.